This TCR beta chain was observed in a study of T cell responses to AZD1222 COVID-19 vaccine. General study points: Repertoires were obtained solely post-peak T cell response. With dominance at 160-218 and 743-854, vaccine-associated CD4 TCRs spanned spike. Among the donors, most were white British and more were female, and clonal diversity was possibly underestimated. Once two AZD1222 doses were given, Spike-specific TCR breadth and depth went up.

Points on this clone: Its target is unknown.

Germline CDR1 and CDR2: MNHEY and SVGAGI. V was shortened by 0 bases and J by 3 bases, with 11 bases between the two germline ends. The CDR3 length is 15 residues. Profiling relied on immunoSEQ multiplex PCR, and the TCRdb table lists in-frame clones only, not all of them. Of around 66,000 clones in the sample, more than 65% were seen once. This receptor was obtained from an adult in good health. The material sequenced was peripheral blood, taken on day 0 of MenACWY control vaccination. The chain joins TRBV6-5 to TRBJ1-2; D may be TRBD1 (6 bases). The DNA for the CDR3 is TGTGCCAGCAGTTACTCAGCAGGGGAGGACTATGGCTACACCTTC. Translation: CASSYSAGEDYGYTF.